This T cell receptor beta chain stems from a study of cytotoxic CD8 clonotypes in ibrutinib-treated CLL (dated by TCRdb to about 2021). Concerning the study at large: The cohort included around 15 treatment-naive and around 10 relapsed/refractory patients; about 18 were IGHV unmutated. Responses were partial in around 25 patients and complete in 2; after median approximately 66 months follow-up, about 14 stayed in remission and about twelve progressed. Response samples were taken after a median of roughly a year on treatment, ranging from about 6 to 40 months. On average, each sample yielded around 270,000 productive templates and 85,000 to 95,000 productive rearrangements. Of the roughly 86 participants in the trial, 26 had longitudinal samples available. Cryopreserved peripheral blood mononuclear cells were collected before treatment, at response, and at either disease progression or sustained remission. All remission and progressive disease samples were collected while patients were still receiving ibrutinib. Broad study findings and their caveats: Baseline clonality exceeded that of age-matched healthy donors and correlated strongly with circulating CD8+ T-cell counts. Public clonotypes were rare and either shrank or stayed stable during treatment, and the rise in clonality at ibrutinib response reflected expansion of private clonotypes. Sustained-remission and progressing patients did not have matched sampling times, and lymph node repertoires were not examined. Clonality rose at ibrutinib response, remained stable during sustained remission, and dropped back toward baseline at progression.

The CDR3 holds 14 amino acids from the cysteine to the phenylalanine. The entry retains the CDR3 DNA only, 42 bases that are in frame from base 1. V is shortened by 7 bases, J by 1 base, and the region joining them spans 13 bases. CDR1 LNHDA and CDR2 SQIVND were looked up in the germline V gene (reference sequence). Note on this clone: No cognate antigen has been identified for it. Base qualities are missing; no much larger clone stands one base away.

According to the study, the label for this sample's time point signals: approximately eleven months on ibrutinib. For TCR beta library preparation, roughly 2 micrograms of genomic DNA was extracted from cryopreserved PBMCs. High-throughput TCR beta sequencing was performed on longitudinal blood samples from CLL patients receiving ibrutinib monotherapy. Patients were enrolled in a phase 2 open-label single-center ibrutinib monotherapy trial. Each clonotype received, on average, approximately 9.9x coverage in deep resolution sequencing performed on a MiSeq, where the target depth lay between 1 in 1 million and 1 in 200,000 T cells. The immunoSEQ hsTCRB Kit was used to generate the TCR beta libraries. In the source study's methods: Data were analyzed with ImmunoSEQ Data Assistant and ImmunoSEQ Analyzer, with V, D and J genes assigned per IMGT definitions. Clonality, which ranges from 0 to 1, was calculated as one minus the normalized Shannon entropy of productive rearrangement frequencies. Only overrepresented clonotypes making up at least 0.05% of the repertoire of each patient were included in the public clonotype analysis. Approximately 13 age-matched healthy donor repertoires from immuneACCESS served as clonality controls. TCRdb took over this immuneACCESS table, retaining in-frame rearrangements with V and J assigned. Such tables are incomplete; in checked studies, under half of the missing clones stem from an unresolved V gene, and the remainder is unexplained. The DNA gave D and trimming, while V, J and clone size come from that table. Here the sample has 150,000 or so clones; approximately 81% occur a single time. The ten largest clonotypes hold over 10% of the sample.

The input for sequencing was PBMCs, taken after 12 months of ibrutinib treatment. This TCR was sampled from a human donor with chronic lymphocytic leukemia. The V and J segments used are TRBV19 and TRBJ1-2, and possibly TRBD1, on 6 matching bases. The base sequence is TGTGCCAGTAATGACAGGCCCCATAACTATGGCTACACCTTC. Translation gives CASNDRPHNYGYTF.